This T cell receptor beta chain was retrieved from a study of T cell changes during pregnancy in multiple sclerosis. Germline CDR1 reads SGHNT; CDR2 reads YENEEA. The CDR3 consists of 18 residues. With 3 bases clipped from V and 1 base from J, the junction kept 12 bases outside the gene matches. Clones were sequenced by immunoSEQ multiplex PCR, and TCRdb holds only the in-frame ones, with some missing. The sample yields approximately 44,000 clones, about 90% seen once. This TCR was sampled from a female donor with multiple sclerosis, enrolled in a pregnancy study. The chain is built from TRBV11-3 and TRBJ2-3; TRBD1 matches at 8 bases. The material was CD4+ T cells from peripheral blood mononuclear cells, obtained before pregnancy. CDR3 region: CASSLGAGTGIRTDTQYF. CDR3 sequence (DNA): TGTGCCAGCAGCTTGGGCGCCGGGACAGGCATCCGCACAGATACGCAGTATTTT. The whole variable domain, remainder taken from reference TRBV11-3 and TRBJ2-3, is EAGVVQSPRYKIIEKKQPVAFWCNPISGHNTLYWYLQNLGQGPELLIRYENEEAVDDSQLPKDRFSAERLKGVDSTLKIQPAELGDSAVYLCASSLGAGTGIRTDTQYFGPGTRLTVL.